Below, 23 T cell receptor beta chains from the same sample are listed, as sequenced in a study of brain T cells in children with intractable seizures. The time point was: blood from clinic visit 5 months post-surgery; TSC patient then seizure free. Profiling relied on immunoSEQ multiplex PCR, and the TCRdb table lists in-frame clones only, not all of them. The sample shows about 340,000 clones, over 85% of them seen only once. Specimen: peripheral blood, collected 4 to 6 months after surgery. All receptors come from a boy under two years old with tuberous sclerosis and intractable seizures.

CDR3 region: CAWTSGRAYEQYF. The CDR3 DNA reads as TGTGCCTGGACTAGCGGGAGGGCCTACGAGCAGTACTTC. V gene TRBV30 combines with J gene TRBJ2-7, with 12 bases that match TRBD2. The CDR3 is 13 residues long. Germline lookup yields CDR1 GTSNPN and CDR2 SVGIG (reference sequence). With 4 bases clipped from V and 2 bases from J, the junction kept 0 bases outside the gene matches.

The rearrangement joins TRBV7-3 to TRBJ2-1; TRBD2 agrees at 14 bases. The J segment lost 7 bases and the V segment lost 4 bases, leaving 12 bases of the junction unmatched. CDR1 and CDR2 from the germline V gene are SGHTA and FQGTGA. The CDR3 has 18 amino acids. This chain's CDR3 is CASSSIPGTSGGTNEQFF. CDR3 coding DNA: TGTGCCAGCAGCTCGATTCCCGGGACTAGCGGGGGAACAAATGAGCAGTTCTTC.

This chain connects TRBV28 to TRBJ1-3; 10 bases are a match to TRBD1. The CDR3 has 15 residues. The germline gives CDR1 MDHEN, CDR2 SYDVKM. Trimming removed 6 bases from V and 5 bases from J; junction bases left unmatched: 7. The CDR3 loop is CASRSTGGLRNTIYF. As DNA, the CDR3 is TGTGCCAGCAGATCGACAGGGGGCCTAAGAAACACCATATATTTT. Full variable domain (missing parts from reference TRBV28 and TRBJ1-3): DVKVTQSSRYLVKRTGEKVFLECVQDMDHENMFWYRQDPGLGLRLIYFSYDVKMKEKGDIPEGYSVSREKKERFSLILESASTNQTSMYLCASRSTGGLRNTIYFGEGSWLTVV.

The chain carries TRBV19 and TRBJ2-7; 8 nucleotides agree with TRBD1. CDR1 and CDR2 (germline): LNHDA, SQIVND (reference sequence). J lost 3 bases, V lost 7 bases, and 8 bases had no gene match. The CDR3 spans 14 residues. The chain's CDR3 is CASKLGQGDYEQYF. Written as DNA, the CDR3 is TGTGCCAGTAAACTAGGACAGGGTGACTACGAGCAGTACTTC.

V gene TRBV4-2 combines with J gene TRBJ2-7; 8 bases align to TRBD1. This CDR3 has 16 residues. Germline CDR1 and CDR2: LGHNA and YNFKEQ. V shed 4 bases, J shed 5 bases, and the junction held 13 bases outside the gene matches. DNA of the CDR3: TGTGCCAGCAGCCTCCAAACGTACAGGGGGGTCAACGAGCAGTACTTC. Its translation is CASSLQTYRGVNEQYF.

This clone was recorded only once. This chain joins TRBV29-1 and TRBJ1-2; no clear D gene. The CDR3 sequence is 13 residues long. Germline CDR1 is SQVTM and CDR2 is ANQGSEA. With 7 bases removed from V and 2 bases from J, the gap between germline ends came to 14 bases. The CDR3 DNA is TGCAGCGCTCAAAAGAAGGAAAACTATGGCTACACCTTC. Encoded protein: CSAQKKENYGYTF.

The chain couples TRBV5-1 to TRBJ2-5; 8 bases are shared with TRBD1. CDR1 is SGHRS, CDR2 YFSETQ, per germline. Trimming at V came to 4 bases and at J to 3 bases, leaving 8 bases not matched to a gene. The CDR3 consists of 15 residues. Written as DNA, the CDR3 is TGCGCCAGCAGCCCAACCGGGACAGGAGAAGAGACCCAGTACTTC. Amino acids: CASSPTGTGEETQYF. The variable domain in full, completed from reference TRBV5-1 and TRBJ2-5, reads KAGVTQTPRYLIKTRGQQVTLSCSPISGHRSVSWYQQTPGQGLQFLFEYFSETQRNKGNFPGRFSGRQFSNSRSEMNVSTLELGDSALYLCASSPTGTGEETQYFGPGTRLLVL.

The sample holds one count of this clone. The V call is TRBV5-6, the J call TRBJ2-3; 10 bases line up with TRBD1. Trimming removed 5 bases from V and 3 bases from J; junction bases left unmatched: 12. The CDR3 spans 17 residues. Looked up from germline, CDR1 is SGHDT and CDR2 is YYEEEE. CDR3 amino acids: CASRKEPGTGVTDTQYF. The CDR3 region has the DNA TGTGCCAGCAGGAAAGAACCCGGGACAGGGGTAACAGATACGCAGTATTTT.

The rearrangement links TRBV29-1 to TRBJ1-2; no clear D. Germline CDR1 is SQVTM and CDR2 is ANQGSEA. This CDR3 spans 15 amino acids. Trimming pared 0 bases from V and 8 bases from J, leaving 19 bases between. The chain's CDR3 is CSVEDLMENYGGYTF. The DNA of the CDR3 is TGCAGCGTTGAAGATCTAATGGAGAACTATGGAGGCTACACCTTC.

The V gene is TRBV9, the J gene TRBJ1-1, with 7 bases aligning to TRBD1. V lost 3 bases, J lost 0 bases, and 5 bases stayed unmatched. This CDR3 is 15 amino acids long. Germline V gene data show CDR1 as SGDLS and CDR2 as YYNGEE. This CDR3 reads CASSALTGLNTEAFF. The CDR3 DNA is TGTGCCAGCAGCGCCCTGACAGGGTTGAACACTGAAGCTTTCTTT.

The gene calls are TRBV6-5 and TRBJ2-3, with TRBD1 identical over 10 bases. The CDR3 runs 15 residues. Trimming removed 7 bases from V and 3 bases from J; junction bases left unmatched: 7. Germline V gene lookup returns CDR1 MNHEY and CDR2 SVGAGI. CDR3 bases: TGTGCCAGCACCGACCGGGACAGGGGTACAGATACGCAGTATTTT. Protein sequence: CASTDRDRGTDTQYF.

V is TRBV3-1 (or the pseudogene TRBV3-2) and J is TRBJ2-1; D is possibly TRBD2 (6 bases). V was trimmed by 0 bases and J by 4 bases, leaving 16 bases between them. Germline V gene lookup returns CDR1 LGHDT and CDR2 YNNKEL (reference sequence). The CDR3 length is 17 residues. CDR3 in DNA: TGTGCCAGCAGCCAAGACGTCGGGTTAGCGGCTTACAATGAGCAGTTCTTC. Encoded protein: CASSQDVGLAAYNEQFF.

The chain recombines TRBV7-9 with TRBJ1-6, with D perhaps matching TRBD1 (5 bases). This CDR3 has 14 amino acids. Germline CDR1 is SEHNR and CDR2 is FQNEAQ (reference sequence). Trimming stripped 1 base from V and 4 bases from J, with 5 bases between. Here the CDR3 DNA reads TGTGCCAGCAGCTTAGAGGGGTATAATTCACCCCTCCACTTT. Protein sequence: CASSLEGYNSPLHF.

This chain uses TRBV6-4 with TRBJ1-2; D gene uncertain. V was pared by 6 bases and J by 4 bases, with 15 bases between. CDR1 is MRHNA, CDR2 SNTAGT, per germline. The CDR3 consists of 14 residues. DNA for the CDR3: TGTGCCAGCAGGGCGGGCCCGGTCGGCTATGGCTACACCTTC. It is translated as CASRAGPVGYGYTF.

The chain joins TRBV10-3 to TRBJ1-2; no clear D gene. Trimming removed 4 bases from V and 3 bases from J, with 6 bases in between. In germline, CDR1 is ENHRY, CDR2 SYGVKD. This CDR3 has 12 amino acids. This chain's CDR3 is CAISADDYGYTF. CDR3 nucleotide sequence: TGTGCCATCAGTGCGGATGACTATGGCTACACCTTC.

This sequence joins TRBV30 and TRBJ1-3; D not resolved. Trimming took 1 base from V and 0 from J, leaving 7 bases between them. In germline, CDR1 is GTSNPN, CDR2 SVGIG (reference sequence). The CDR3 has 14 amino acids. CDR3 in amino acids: CAWSGTSSGNTIYF. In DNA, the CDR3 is TGTGCCTGGAGTGGGACCAGCTCTGGAAACACCATATATTTT.

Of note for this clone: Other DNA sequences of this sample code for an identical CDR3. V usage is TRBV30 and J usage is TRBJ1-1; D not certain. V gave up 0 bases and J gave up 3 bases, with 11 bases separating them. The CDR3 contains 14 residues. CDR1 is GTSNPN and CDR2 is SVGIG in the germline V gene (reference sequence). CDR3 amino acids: CAWSVRRTDTEAFF. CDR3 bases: TGTGCCTGGAGTGTACGTCGGACGGACACTGAAGCTTTCTTT.

CDR3 in DNA: TGTGCCAGCAGTTCGGGGGCGCTGAGCTATGGCTACACCTTC. This encodes CASSSGALSYGYTF. The chain has TRBV27 and TRBJ1-2, with D perhaps TRBD1 (6 bases). The CDR3 covers 14 residues. V lost 4 bases and J lost 4, with 13 bases in between. CDR1 and CDR2 (germline): MNHEY, SMNVEV (reference sequence).

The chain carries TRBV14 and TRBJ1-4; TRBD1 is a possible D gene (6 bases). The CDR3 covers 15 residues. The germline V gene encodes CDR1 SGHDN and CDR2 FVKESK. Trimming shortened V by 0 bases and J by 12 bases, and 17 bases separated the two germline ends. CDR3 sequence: CASSQDSTGFIQLFF. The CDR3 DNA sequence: TGTGCCAGCAGCCAAGATTCGACAGGTTTTATCCAACTGTTTTTT.

In nucleotides, the CDR3 is TGTGCCAGCAAGGAATCAACAGGGGAGGACACCGGGGAGCTGTTTTTT. Translating it yields CASKESTGEDTGELFF. The chain joins TRBV5-6 to TRBJ2-2, with a tentative D call TRBD1 (7 bases). The CDR3 contains 16 residues. Between the trimmed V and J ends, which lost 6 bases and 3 bases, there was a span of 18 bases. CDR1 is SGHDT, CDR2 YYEEEE, per germline.

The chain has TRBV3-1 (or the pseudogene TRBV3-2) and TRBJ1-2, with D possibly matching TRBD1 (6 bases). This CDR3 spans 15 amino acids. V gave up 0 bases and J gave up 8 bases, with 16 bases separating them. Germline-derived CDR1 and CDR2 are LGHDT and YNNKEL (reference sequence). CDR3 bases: TGTGCCAGCAGCCAAGATGAAACAGGGTCTTTGGGCTACACCTTC. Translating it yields CASSQDETGSLGYTF.

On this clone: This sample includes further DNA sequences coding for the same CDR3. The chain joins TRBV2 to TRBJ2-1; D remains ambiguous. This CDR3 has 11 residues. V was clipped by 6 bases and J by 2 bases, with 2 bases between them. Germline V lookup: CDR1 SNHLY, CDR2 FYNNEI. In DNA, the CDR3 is TGTGCCAGCAGCCCCTACAATGAGCAGTTCTTC. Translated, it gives CASSPYNEQFF.

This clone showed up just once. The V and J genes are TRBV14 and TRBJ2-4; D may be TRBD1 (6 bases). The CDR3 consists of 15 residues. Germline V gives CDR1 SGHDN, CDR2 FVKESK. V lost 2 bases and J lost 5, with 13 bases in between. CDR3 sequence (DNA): TGTGCCAGCAGCCAATTTGGGGGCCGCCAAAACATTCAGTACTTC. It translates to CASSQFGGRQNIQYF.